The 30 T cell receptor beta chains given below trace back to one sample, sequenced in a study of shared clonotypes between healthy human individuals. Some clones are missing from TCRdb's copy, which holds only in-frame ones; the method was immunoSEQ multiplex PCR. The table lists 1.5 million to 2.5 million clones, approximately 94% of them singletons, with more than 0.9% in the top ten. CD45RO-negative cells were positively selected for CCR7, leaving out terminally differentiated effector memory CD45RA+ cells. The sample consisted of naive CD8+ T cells sorted from blood. All receptors come from a young man in good health.

CDR3 sequence (DNA): TGTGCCATCAGTAGGGACAGGGGACTTTACGAGCAGTACTTC. It yields the protein CAISRDRGLYEQYF. This chain links TRBV10-3 with TRBJ2-7; TRBD1 matches 10 bases. From germline, CDR1 is ENHRY and CDR2 SYGVKD. Trimming removed 5 bases from V and 4 bases from J; junction bases left unmatched: 5. This CDR3 contains 14 residues.

The chain links TRBV7-2 to TRBJ2-7, with D perhaps assigned TRBD1 or TRBD2 (5 bases each). The V end was cut by 3 bases, the J end by 2 bases, with 8 bases between. The CDR3 extends over 13 amino acids. Germline assignment: CDR1 SGHTA and CDR2 FQGNSA. The CDR3 region is CASSLGVPYEQYF. As DNA, the CDR3 is TGTGCCAGCAGCTTGGGGGTCCCCTACGAGCAGTACTTC. Using reference TRBV7-2 and TRBJ2-7 for the parts outside the CDR3, the full variable domain is GAGVSQSPSNKVTEKGKDVELRCDPISGHTALYWYRQSLGQGLEFLIYFQGNSAPDKSGLPSDRFSAERTGGSVSTLTIQRTQQEDSAVYLCASSLGVPYEQYFGPGTRLTVT.

This chain uses TRBV5-6 with TRBJ1-6, with D unclear. The V end was cut by 2 bases, the J end by 3 bases, with 9 bases between. The CDR3 length is 15 residues. Looked up from germline, CDR1 is SGHDT and CDR2 is YYEEEE. The CDR3 here is CASSLGPDYNSPLHF. The CDR3 nucleotides read TGTGCCAGCAGCTTAGGGCCCGACTATAATTCACCCCTCCACTTT.

J is TRBJ2-7 and V is TRBV13; TRBD2 is a possible D gene (5 bases). The V gene's germline CDR1 is PRHDT and CDR2 FYEKMQ (reference sequence). V shed 5 bases and J shed 3 bases, with 17 bases lying between them. There are 15 residues in the CDR3. CDR3 bases: TGTGCCAGCAGCCGAATCCAGGACTCAGACTACGAGCAGTACTTC. Its protein product is CASSRIQDSDYEQYF.

The rearrangement uses TRBV10-1 and TRBJ2-7; 7 bases match TRBD1. Germline assignment: CDR1 WNHNN and CDR2 SYGVQD (reference sequence). CDR3 length: 15 amino acids. J gave up 2 bases and V 5 bases, and 9 bases lay outside the gene matches. In DNA, the CDR3 is TGCGCCAGCAGTTATACCGGGACAGCTCCCTACGAGCAGTACTTC. Protein product: CASSYTGTAPYEQYF.

The V and J genes are TRBV7-9 and TRBJ2-7, with 7 bases aligning to TRBD2. Per germline, CDR1 SEHNR and CDR2 FQNEAQ (reference sequence). The CDR3 has 14 amino acids. V was clipped by 4 bases and J by 3 bases; unmatched bases: 6. The CDR3 sequence: CASSSPGTIYEQYF. The CDR3, as DNA: TGTGCCAGCAGCTCCCCCGGGACTATCTACGAGCAGTACTTC.

Worth noting for this clone: The same CDR3 is also encoded by other DNA sequences in this sample. This rearrangement joins TRBV9 to TRBJ1-1; D may be TRBD1 (5 bases). Germline CDR1 reads SGDLS; CDR2 reads YYNGEE. The germline V and J ends were trimmed by 3 bases and 2 bases, with 11 bases remaining between them. CDR3 length: 14 residues. CDR3 sequence (DNA): TGTGCCAGCAGCGCCCGGGGGGGTAACACTGAAGCTTTCTTT. This translates into CASSARGGNTEAFF.

The sample holds one count of this clone. Distinct nucleotide sequences in the sample also encode this CDR3. V is TRBV4-1 and J is TRBJ1-2; D possibly corresponds to TRBD1 (5 bases). The germline CDR1 and CDR2 sequences are MGHRA and YSYEKL. CDR3 length: 14 residues. V lost 3 bases and J lost 2, with 10 bases in between. The CDR3 nucleotides read TGCGCCAGCAGCCAGTTAGGGGCGAACTATGGCTACACCTTC. Translating gives CASSQLGANYGYTF.

V and J are TRBV19 and TRBJ2-7, with D unclear. Germline V gives CDR1 LNHDA, CDR2 SQIVND (reference sequence). CDR3 size: 13 residues. V was clipped by 6 bases and J by 0 bases, with 9 bases between them. CDR3 sequence reads: CASRAGFSYEQYF. The CDR3 coding sequence is TGTGCCAGTAGGGCCGGGTTCTCCTACGAGCAGTACTTC. Supplemented by reference TRBV19 and TRBJ2-7, the full variable domain reads DGGITQSPKYLFRKEGQNVTLSCEQNLNHDAMYWYRQDPGQGLRLIYYSQIVNDFQKGDIAEGYSVSREKKESFPLTVTSAQKNPTAFYLCASRAGFSYEQYFGPGTRLTVT.

The rearrangement uses TRBV5-4 and TRBJ1-2, with D tentatively TRBD1 (5 bases). Germline V lookup: CDR1 SGHNT, CDR2 YYREEE (reference sequence). The V gene lost 4 bases and the J gene lost 0 bases, with 19 bases spanning the gap. This CDR3 has 17 amino acids. In nucleotides, the CDR3 is TGTGCCAGCAGCCAGGACACGGGTCTAGGGCCTAACTATGGCTACACCTTC. Residues: CASSQDTGLGPNYGYTF.

In the case of this clone: Other DNA sequences from this sample encode an identical CDR3 as well. The J gene is TRBJ2-7, the V gene TRBV4-1; no clear D. There are 15 residues in the CDR3. The V gene's germline CDR1 is MGHRA and CDR2 YSYEKL. V was shortened by 2 bases and J by 0 bases, with 11 bases between the two germline ends. DNA for the CDR3: TGCGCCAGCAGCCAATTGGCAGAGAGCTCCTACGAGCAGTACTTC. Translated: CASSQLAESSYEQYF.

The chain uses TRBV10-1 and TRBJ2-7, with TRBD2 identical over 8 bases. With 7 bases clipped from V and 0 bases from J, the junction kept 8 bases outside the gene matches. The CDR3 covers 15 residues. In germline, CDR1 is WNHNN, CDR2 SYGVQD (reference sequence). The CDR3 sequence is CASTELAVASYEQYF. In DNA, the CDR3 is TGCGCCAGCACCGAACTAGCGGTCGCCTCCTACGAGCAGTACTTC.

A single count supports this clone. The chain couples TRBV7-9 to TRBJ2-3; possibly TRBD2 for D (5 bases). V was trimmed by 1 base and J by 2 bases, leaving 13 bases between them. The CDR3 is made up of 16 amino acids. Germline-derived CDR1 and CDR2 are SEHNR and FQNEAQ (reference sequence). The CDR3 coding sequence is TGTGCCAGCAGCTTAGTCGGAGCGGAATACACAGATACGCAGTATTTT. The encoded protein is CASSLVGAEYTDTQYF.

This rearrangement joins TRBV14 to TRBJ2-7, with D hard to call. V lost 0 bases to trimming and J lost 3 bases, with 9 bases between them. CDR1 SGHDN and CDR2 FVKESK come from the germline V gene. The CDR3 is made up of 14 amino acids. Written as DNA, the CDR3 is TGTGCCAGCAGCCAAGAGGTACAGCTCTACGAGCAGTACTTC. Protein product: CASSQEVQLYEQYF.

The chain joins TRBV11-1 to TRBJ2-7; 7 bases line up with TRBD1. Germline CDR1 and CDR2: SGHAT and FQDESV (reference sequence). V lost 0 bases, J lost 0 bases, and 8 bases stayed unmatched. CDR3 length equals 17 residues. The CDR3 DNA follows: TGTGCCAGCAGCTTAGCTGGTACAGGGGTCGCCTCCTACGAGCAGTACTTC. Its protein product is CASSLAGTGVASYEQYF.

The chain recombines TRBV6-5 with TRBJ1-6; D not resolved. Between the trimmed V and J ends, which lost 4 bases and 0 bases, there was a span of 4 bases. Germline-derived CDR1 and CDR2 are MNHEY and SVGAGI. The CDR3 is 14 amino acids. Here the CDR3 reads CASSSASYNSPLHF. The CDR3 coding sequence is TGTGCCAGCAGTTCCGCCTCCTATAATTCACCCCTCCACTTT.

J is TRBJ2-7 and V is TRBV27; possibly TRBD2 for D (5 bases). There are 15 residues in the CDR3. Germline loops: CDR1 MNHEY, CDR2 SMNVEV (reference sequence). V lost 1 base to trimming and J lost 2 bases, with 12 bases between them. The chain's CDR3 is CASSLLTRAAYEQYF. Here the CDR3 DNA reads TGTGCCAGCAGTTTATTAACTAGGGCCGCCTACGAGCAGTACTTC.

This sequence joins TRBV19 and TRBJ1-2; no clear D. The CDR3 loop spans 14 amino acids. Looked up from germline, CDR1 is LNHDA and CDR2 is SQIVND (reference sequence). V was clipped by 3 bases and J by 3 bases, with 11 bases between them. The CDR3 sequence is CASSIGWEHYGYTF. CDR3 nucleotide sequence: TGTGCCAGTAGTATCGGTTGGGAGCACTATGGCTACACCTTC. The full variable domain, its missing parts supplied by reference TRBV19 and TRBJ1-2, is DGGITQSPKYLFRKEGQNVTLSCEQNLNHDAMYWYRQDPGQGLRLIYYSQIVNDFQKGDIAEGYSVSREKKESFPLTVTSAQKNPTAFYLCASSIGWEHYGYTFGSGTRLTVV.

The chain links TRBV6-5 to TRBJ2-7; a possible D gene is TRBD1 (6 bases). CDR3 length equals 14 residues. Germline V gives CDR1 MNHEY, CDR2 SVGAGI. Deletions cut 0 bases from V and 3 bases from J, with 9 bases between. In DNA form, the CDR3 reads TGTGCCAGCAGTTACTCACAGGGCAACTACGAGCAGTACTTC. The encoded protein is CASSYSQGNYEQYF.

The chain combines TRBV7-9 with TRBJ1-2; D remains unclear. The CDR3 sequence is 14 residues long. The V gene's germline CDR1 is SEHNR and CDR2 FQNEAQ (reference sequence). Trimming shortened V by 5 bases and J by 1 base, and 11 bases separated the two germline ends. CDR3 nucleotides: TGTGCCAGCAGCCCTTACGACGGTAACTATGGCTACACCTTC. Translating gives CASSPYDGNYGYTF.

The rearrangement links TRBV9 to TRBJ2-2; D might be TRBD1 or TRBD2, each matching 5 bases. The CDR3 extends over 15 amino acids. V lost 1 base and J lost 4, with 11 bases in between. The germline V gene has CDR1 SGDLS and CDR2 YYNGEE. This CDR3 is CASSVWDALTGELFF. The CDR3 region has the DNA TGTGCCAGCAGCGTATGGGACGCCCTCACCGGGGAGCTGTTTTTT. The whole variable domain, filled in from reference TRBV9 and TRBJ2-2, reads DSGVTQTPKHLITATGQRVTLRCSPRSGDLSVYWYQQSLDQGLQFLIQYYNGEERAKGNILERFSAQQFPDLHSELNLSSLELGDSALYFCASSVWDALTGELFFGEGSRLTVL.

The chain has TRBV6-5 and TRBJ2-7; D gene ambiguous. CDR3 size: 13 residues. The V end was cut by 0 bases, the J end by 3 bases, with 6 bases between. From germline, CDR1 is MNHEY and CDR2 SVGAGI. This CDR3 reads CASSYSTFYEQYF. The CDR3 bases are TGTGCCAGCAGTTACTCTACGTTCTACGAGCAGTACTTC.

V is TRBV27 and J is TRBJ1-2, with D possibly being TRBD1 (6 bases). CDR1 and CDR2 (germline): MNHEY, SMNVEV (reference sequence). CDR3 length: 16 amino acids. Trimming shortened V by 4 bases and J by 0 bases, and 15 bases separated the two germline ends. CDR3 nucleotides: TGTGCCAGCAGTTCAGGGGTCAGCCCGACTAACTATGGCTACACCTTC. This sequence encodes CASSSGVSPTNYGYTF.

The rearrangement uses TRBV11-2 and TRBJ2-7; D uncertain. The length of the CDR3 is 13 residues. V lost 7 bases, J lost 4 bases, and 14 bases lay in between. Germline V lookup: CDR1 SGHAT, CDR2 FQNNGV. This CDR3 is CASTAVGIYEQYF. The CDR3 DNA sequence: TGTGCCAGCACCGCGGTGGGGATATACGAGCAGTACTTC.

This chain uses TRBV27 with TRBJ2-5; 10 bases fit TRBD2. J was trimmed by 3 bases and V by 5 bases; bases with no gene match: 6. CDR1 is MNHEY, CDR2 SMNVEV, per germline (reference sequence). This CDR3 region has 15 residues. CDR3 sequence (DNA): TGTGCCAGCAGTGGAGTCGGGACTAGCGAAGAGACCCAGTACTTC. This encodes CASSGVGTSEETQYF.

As for this clone: Other DNA sequences from this sample encode an identical CDR3 as well. This chain's CDR3 is CASSLVSGYNEQFF. DNA of the CDR3: TGTGCCAGCAGCTTAGTTTCGGGGTACAATGAGCAGTTCTTC. V usage is TRBV11-2 and J usage is TRBJ2-1, with D possibly matching TRBD2 (5 bases). This CDR3 has 14 amino acids. Germline-derived CDR1 and CDR2 are SGHAT and FQNNGV. V was cut by 1 base and J by 4 bases, with 8 bases left in between.

The rearrangement uses TRBV6-5 and TRBJ2-7; TRBD1 matches at 10 bases. The trim removed 6 bases at V and 0 bases at J, leaving 5 bases unmatched. Germline lookup yields CDR1 MNHEY and CDR2 SVGAGI. This CDR3 has 15 residues. The CDR3 is CASSTGQGSSYEQYF. The CDR3 DNA follows: TGTGCCAGCAGCACGGGACAGGGGAGCTCCTACGAGCAGTACTTC.

The gene calls are TRBV7-9 and TRBJ2-5; TRBD1 matches 10 bases. Germline V gives CDR1 SEHNR, CDR2 FQNEAQ (reference sequence). This CDR3 contains 15 residues. Trimming removed 4 bases from V and 5 bases from J; junction bases left unmatched: 7. The CDR3 DNA reads as TGTGCCAGCAGCTGGACGACAGGGGGCATGGAGACCCAGTACTTC. This sequence encodes CASSWTTGGMETQYF.

The chain links TRBV5-6 to TRBJ1-2; D is uncertain. CDR3 length: 15 residues. V was pared by 2 bases and J by 7 bases, with 18 bases between. The germline V gene encodes CDR1 SGHDT and CDR2 YYEEEE. The CDR3 here is CASSFTTEWVSGYTF. The CDR3, as DNA: TGTGCCAGCAGCTTCACCACGGAATGGGTATCTGGCTACACCTTC.

The chain is built from TRBV28 and TRBJ1-5; possibly TRBD1 for D (6 bases). V was trimmed by 5 bases and J by 11 bases, leaving 25 bases between them. CDR3 length: 16 residues. Germline V gene data show CDR1 as MDHEN and CDR2 as SYDVKM. The CDR3 reads CASSTPPDRSLTSQHF. CDR3 DNA: TGTGCCAGCAGTACTCCCCCCGACAGGAGCCTTACGTCCCAGCATTTT.